This T cell receptor beta chain was sequenced for a study of T cell changes during pregnancy in multiple sclerosis. Clones were sequenced by immunoSEQ multiplex PCR, and TCRdb holds only the in-frame ones, with some missing. Among tens of thousands of clones listed, approximately 92% were seen once. This clone has a single count. Germline loops: CDR1 MDHEN, CDR2 SYDVKM. Trimming removed 0 bases from V and 2 bases from J, with 12 bases in between. This CDR3 has 16 amino acids. The specimen was peripheral blood. J is TRBJ2-3 and V is TRBV28; possibly TRBD2 for D (6 bases). The TCR originated in a female donor with multiple sclerosis, enrolled in a pregnancy study. The CDR3 sequence is CASSLWAGSSTDTQYF. In DNA form, the CDR3 reads TGTGCCAGCAGTTTATGGGCGGGATCTTCCACAGATACGCAGTATTTT.